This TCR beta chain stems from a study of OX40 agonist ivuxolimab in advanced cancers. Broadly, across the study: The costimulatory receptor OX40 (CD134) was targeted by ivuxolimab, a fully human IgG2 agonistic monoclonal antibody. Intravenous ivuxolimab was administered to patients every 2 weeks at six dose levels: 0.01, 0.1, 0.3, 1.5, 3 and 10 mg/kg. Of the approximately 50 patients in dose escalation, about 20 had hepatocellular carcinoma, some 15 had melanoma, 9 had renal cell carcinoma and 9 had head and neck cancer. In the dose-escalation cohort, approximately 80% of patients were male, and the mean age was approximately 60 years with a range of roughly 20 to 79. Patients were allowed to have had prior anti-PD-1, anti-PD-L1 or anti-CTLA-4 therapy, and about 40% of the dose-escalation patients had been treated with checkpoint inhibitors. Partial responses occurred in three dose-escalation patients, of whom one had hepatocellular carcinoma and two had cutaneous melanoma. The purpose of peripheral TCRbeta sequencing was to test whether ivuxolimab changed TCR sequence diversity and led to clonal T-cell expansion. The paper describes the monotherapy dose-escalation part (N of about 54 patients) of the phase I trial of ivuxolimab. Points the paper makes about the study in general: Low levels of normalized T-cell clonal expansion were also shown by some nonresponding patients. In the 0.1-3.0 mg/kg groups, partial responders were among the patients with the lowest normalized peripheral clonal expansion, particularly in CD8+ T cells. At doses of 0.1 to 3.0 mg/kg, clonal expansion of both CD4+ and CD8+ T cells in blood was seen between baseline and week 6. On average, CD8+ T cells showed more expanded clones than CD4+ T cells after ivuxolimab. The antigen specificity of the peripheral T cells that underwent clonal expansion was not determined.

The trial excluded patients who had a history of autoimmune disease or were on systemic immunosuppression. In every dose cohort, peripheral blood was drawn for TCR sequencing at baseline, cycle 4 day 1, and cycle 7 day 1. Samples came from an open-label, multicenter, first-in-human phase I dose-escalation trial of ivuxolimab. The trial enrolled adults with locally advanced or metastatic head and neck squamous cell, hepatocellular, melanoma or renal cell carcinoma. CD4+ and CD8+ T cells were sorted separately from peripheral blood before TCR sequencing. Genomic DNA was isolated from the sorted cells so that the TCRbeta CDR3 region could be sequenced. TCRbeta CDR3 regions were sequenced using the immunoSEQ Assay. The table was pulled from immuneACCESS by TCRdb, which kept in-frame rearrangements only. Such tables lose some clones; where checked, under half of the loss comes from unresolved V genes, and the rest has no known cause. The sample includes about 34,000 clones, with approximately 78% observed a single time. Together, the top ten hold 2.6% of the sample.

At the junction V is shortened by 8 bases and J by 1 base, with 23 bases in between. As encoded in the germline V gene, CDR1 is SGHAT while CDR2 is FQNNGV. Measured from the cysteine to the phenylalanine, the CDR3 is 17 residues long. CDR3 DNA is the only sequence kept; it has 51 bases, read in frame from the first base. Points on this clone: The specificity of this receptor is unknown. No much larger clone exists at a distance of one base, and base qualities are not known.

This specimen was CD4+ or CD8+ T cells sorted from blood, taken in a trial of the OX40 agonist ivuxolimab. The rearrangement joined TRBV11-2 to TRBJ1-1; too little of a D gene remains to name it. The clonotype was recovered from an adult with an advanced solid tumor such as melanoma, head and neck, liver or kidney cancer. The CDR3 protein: CASAEKGVREWNTEAFF. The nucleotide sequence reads TGTGCCAGCGCCGAAAAAGGTGTACGAGAGTGGAACACTGAAGCTTTCTTT. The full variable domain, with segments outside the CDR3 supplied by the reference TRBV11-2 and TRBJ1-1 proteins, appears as EAGVAQSPRYKIIEKRQSVAFWCNPISGHATLYWYQQILGQGPKLLIQFQNNGVVDDSQLPKDRFSAERLKGVDSTLKIQPAKLEDSAVYLCASAEKGVREWNTEAFFGQGTRLTVV.